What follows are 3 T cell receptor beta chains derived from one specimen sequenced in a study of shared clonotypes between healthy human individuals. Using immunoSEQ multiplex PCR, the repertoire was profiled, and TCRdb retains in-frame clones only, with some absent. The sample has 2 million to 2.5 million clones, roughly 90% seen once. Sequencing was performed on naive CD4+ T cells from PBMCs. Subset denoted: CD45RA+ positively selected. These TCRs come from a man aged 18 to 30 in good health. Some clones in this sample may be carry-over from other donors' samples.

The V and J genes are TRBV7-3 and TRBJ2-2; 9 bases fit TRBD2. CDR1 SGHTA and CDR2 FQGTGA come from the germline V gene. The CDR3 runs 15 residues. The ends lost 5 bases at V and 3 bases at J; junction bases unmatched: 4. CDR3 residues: CASSHSGGHTGELFF. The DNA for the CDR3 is TGTGCCAGCAGCCATAGCGGGGGTCACACCGGGGAGCTGTTTTTT.

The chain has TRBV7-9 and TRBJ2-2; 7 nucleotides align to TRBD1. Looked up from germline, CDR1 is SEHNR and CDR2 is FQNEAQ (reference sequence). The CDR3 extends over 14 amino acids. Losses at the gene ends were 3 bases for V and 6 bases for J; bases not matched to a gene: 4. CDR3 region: CASSLTGMAGELFF. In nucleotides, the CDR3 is TGTGCCAGCAGCTTGACAGGGATGGCCGGGGAGCTGTTTTTT.

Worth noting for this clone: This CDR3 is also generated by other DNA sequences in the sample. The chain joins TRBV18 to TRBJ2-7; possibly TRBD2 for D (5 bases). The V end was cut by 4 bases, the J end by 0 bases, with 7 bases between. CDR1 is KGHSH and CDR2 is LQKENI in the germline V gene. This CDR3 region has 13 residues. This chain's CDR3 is CASSRESSYEQYF. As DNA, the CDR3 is TGTGCCAGCTCACGGGAGAGCTCCTACGAGCAGTACTTC.